These 18 T cell receptor beta chains were all obtained from the same sample, sequenced in a study of cytomegalovirus exposure and HLA in healthy donors. This PCR relied on a set of 60 Vbeta primers and 13 Jbeta primers. Sequencing was performed with immunoSEQ multiplex PCR; in TCRdb, only in-frame clones are kept and a portion is missing. The sample yields roughly 150,000 clones, approximately 88% seen once. Sequencing was done on a sample of PBMCs. The source is a woman aged 18-29 years in good health and CMV-seronegative.

The J gene is TRBJ2-7, the V gene TRBV19, with 10 bases identical to TRBD1. Trimming took 6 bases from V and 3 from J; bases not matched to a gene: 5. This CDR3 region has 14 residues. Looked up from germline, CDR1 is LNHDA and CDR2 is SQIVND (reference sequence). The CDR3 nucleotides read TGTGCCAGTAGGAAGACAGGGGGCCTCTACGAGCAGTACTTC. Encoded protein: CASRKTGGLYEQYF.

This chain connects TRBV11-3 to TRBJ1-5, with a tentative D call TRBD1 (6 bases). Germline CDR1 is SGHNT and CDR2 is YENEEA. Trimming left V 8 bases short and J 2 bases short, with 10 bases between. CDR3 length equals 13 residues. The CDR3 region is CASSGHGNQPQHF. The DNA for the CDR3 is TGTGCCAGCTCGGGACACGGCAATCAGCCCCAGCATTTT.

Turning to this clone: Relative to the germline gene, one junction end is altered; a read error may explain this. J is TRBJ2-4 and V is TRBV27; 9 bases agree with TRBD2. CDR3 length: 15 residues. Looked up from germline, CDR1 is MNHEY and CDR2 is SMNVEV (reference sequence). CDR3 residues: CASSSVTSGKNSQYF. The CDR3, as DNA: TGTGCCAGCAGCTCCGTGACTAGCGGAAAAAACAGTCAGTACTTC.

The chain joins TRBV19 to TRBJ1-1; D is possibly TRBD1 (5 bases). V gave up 3 bases and J gave up 5 bases, with 10 bases separating them. The germline V gene has CDR1 LNHDA and CDR2 SQIVND (reference sequence). The CDR3 covers 13 residues. CDR3 protein: CASSMQGGTEAFF. In DNA form, the CDR3 reads TGTGCCAGTAGTATGCAGGGTGGGACTGAAGCTTTCTTT.

The V and J genes are TRBV28 and TRBJ2-2; D remains ambiguous. CDR1 and CDR2 from the germline V gene are MDHEN and SYDVKM. The CDR3 contains 13 residues. The V and J ends lost 6 bases and 3 bases respectively, with 8 bases between them. The CDR3 protein is CASRHRYTGELFF. DNA of the CDR3: TGTGCCAGCAGGCATAGATACACCGGGGAGCTGTTTTTT.

The rearrangement joins TRBV13 to TRBJ1-2; no firm D call. Germline lookup yields CDR1 PRHDT and CDR2 FYEKMQ (reference sequence). The length of the CDR3 is 14 residues. V was shortened by 1 base and J by 7 bases, with 13 bases between the two germline ends. The CDR3 reads CASSLVGELSGYTF. In DNA form, the CDR3 reads TGTGCCAGCAGCTTAGTTGGGGAGTTGAGTGGCTACACCTTC.

The chain is built from TRBV27 and TRBJ2-5, with D tentatively TRBD1 (5 bases). The J call may be faulty, since TRBJ2-7 better matches the DNA end. The CDR3 covers 14 residues. CDR1 is MNHEY, CDR2 SMNVEV, per germline (reference sequence). The CDR3 DNA follows: TGTGCCAGCAGTTTCAGGGTCGCTAGGAACGAGCAGTACTTC. Its translation is CASSFRVARNEQYF.

With respect to this clone: Other DNA sequences in this sample translate to the same CDR3. The rearrangement joins TRBV6-1 to TRBJ1-4; D is ambiguous. V was pared by 2 bases and J by 5 bases, with 6 bases between. Germline V gene sequence: CDR1 MNHNS, CDR2 SASEGT. The CDR3 loop spans 13 amino acids. Here the CDR3 reads CASSERENEKLFF. In DNA form, the CDR3 reads TGTGCCAGCAGTGAAAGAGAAAATGAAAAACTGTTTTTT.

This sequence joins TRBV5-4 and TRBJ1-1; D is unclear. The CDR3 extends over 13 amino acids. The V end was cut by 0 bases, the J end by 1 base, with 4 bases between. Germline V gene lookup returns CDR1 SGHNT and CDR2 YYREEE (reference sequence). The CDR3 nucleotides read TGTGCCAGCAGCTTGGTGCGGAACACTGAAGCTTTCTTT. Its protein product is CASSLVRNTEAFF.

This clone was seen once. The chain carries TRBV28 and TRBJ1-5; D is ambiguous. Germline CDR1 is MDHEN and CDR2 is SYDVKM. V was cut by 6 bases and J by 0 bases, with 9 bases left in between. The CDR3 covers 14 residues. Written as DNA, the CDR3 is TGTGCCAGCAGGTGGAGAAATAGCAATCAGCCCCAGCATTTT. It yields the protein CASRWRNSNQPQHF.

This chain uses TRBV4-1 with TRBJ2-2, with 7 bases identical to TRBD2. The CDR3 covers 16 residues. Germline V gene sequence: CDR1 MGHRA, CDR2 YSYEKL. Losses at the gene ends were 1 base for V and 0 bases for J; bases not matched to a gene: 2. The CDR3 coding sequence is TGCGCCAGCAGCCAAGGTGGGGGGGCGAACACCGGGGAGCTGTTTTTT. Its protein is CASSQGGGANTGELFF.

The rearrangement uses TRBV11-3 and TRBJ1-1; 10 positions agree with TRBD1. V gave up 5 bases and J gave up 6 bases; unmatched junction bases: 9. The length of the CDR3 is 15 residues. Per germline, CDR1 SGHNT and CDR2 YENEEA. CDR3 amino acids: CASSPNRDRGSEAFF. CDR3 bases: TGTGCCAGCAGCCCGAACCGGGACAGGGGCTCTGAAGCTTTCTTT. Full variable domain (missing parts from reference TRBV11-3 and TRBJ1-1): EAGVVQSPRYKIIEKKQPVAFWCNPISGHNTLYWYLQNLGQGPELLIRYENEEAVDDSQLPKDRFSAERLKGVDSTLKIQPAELGDSAVYLCASSPNRDRGSEAFFGQGTRLTVV.

This clone was picked up a small number of times. The rearrangement links TRBV7-6 to TRBJ2-5, with 13 bases aligning to TRBD2. The germline CDR1 and CDR2 sequences are SGHVS and FNYEAQ. V shed 6 bases, J shed 2 bases, and the junction held 6 bases outside the gene matches. The CDR3 is 16 residues long. CDR3 loop: CASSVTTSGGQETQYF. CDR3 DNA sequence: TGTGCCAGCAGTGTGACGACTAGCGGGGGGCAAGAGACCCAGTACTTC.

The gene calls are TRBV27 and TRBJ2-1; 7 bases are a match to TRBD1. The CDR3 has 16 residues. After removal of 0 bases from V and 4 bases from J, the junction contained 6 bases not matched to a gene. The V gene's germline CDR1 is MNHEY and CDR2 SMNVEV (reference sequence). The CDR3 nucleotides are TGTGCCAGCAGTTTATCGATAGGGGGCAGGTACAATGAGCAGTTCTTC. It specifies CASSLSIGGRYNEQFF.

The chain uses TRBV7-2 and TRBJ2-2; perhaps TRBD2 as D (7 bases). The germline V gene encodes CDR1 SGHTA and CDR2 FQGNSA. CDR3 length equals 16 residues. Between the trimmed V and J ends, which lost 4 bases and 2 bases, there was a span of 14 bases. In nucleotides, the CDR3 is TGTGCCAGCAGCTGGGGGGGGGCTCGAAACACCGGGGAGCTGTTTTTT. Amino acid sequence: CASSWGGARNTGELFF. Full variable domain (rest looked up from reference TRBV7-2 and TRBJ2-2): GAGVSQSPSNKVTEKGKDVELRCDPISGHTALYWYRQSLGQGLEFLIYFQGNSAPDKSGLPSDRFSAERTGGSVSTLTIQRTQQEDSAVYLCASSWGGARNTGELFFGEGSRLTVL.

The table lists this clone with a few counts. The CDR3 protein is CASSTLGEGGSRNEQFF. The CDR3 DNA reads TGTGCCAGTAGTACCCTAGGGGAGGGAGGTTCGCGCAATGAGCAGTTCTTC. The V and J genes are TRBV19 and TRBJ2-1, with 7 bases matching TRBD2. In germline, CDR1 is LNHDA, CDR2 SQIVND (reference sequence). The V and J ends lost 4 bases and 6 bases, in that order; junction bases with no gene match: 15. CDR3 size: 17 residues. The full variable domain, completed using reference TRBV19 and TRBJ2-1, is DGGITQSPKYLFRKEGQNVTLSCEQNLNHDAMYWYRQDPGQGLRLIYYSQIVNDFQKGDIAEGYSVSREKKESFPLTVTSAQKNPTAFYLCASSTLGEGGSRNEQFFGPGTRLTVL.

The CDR3 region has the DNA TGTGCCATCCCTAACGGGGAGAACACTGAAGCTTTCTTT. It specifies CAIPNGENTEAFF. The chain couples TRBV6-5 to TRBJ1-1; D is unclear. Trimming removed 10 bases at V and 1 base at J, with 13 bases between. Germline CDR1 is MNHEY and CDR2 is SVGAGI. The CDR3 is 13 residues long.

The rearrangement joins TRBV6-6 to TRBJ2-5; 14 nucleotides align to TRBD2. CDR3 size: 16 residues. CDR1 and CDR2 (germline): MNHNY, SVGAGI (reference sequence). V dropped 4 bases and J dropped 4; count of bases not matched to a gene: 5. Here the CDR3 DNA reads TGTGCCAGCAGTTCGACTAGCGGGGGGGCTGGAGAGACCCAGTACTTC. It encodes CASSSTSGGAGETQYF.